This TCR beta chain stems from a study of glioma-infiltrating T cells after dendritic cell vaccination. Whole-study context: Samples are from glioblastoma patients in Phase I and II dendritic cell vaccine trials.

The CDR3 length is 14 residues. V shed 5 bases, J shed 7 bases, and the junction held 4 bases outside the gene matches. CDR1 SGHTS and CDR2 YDEGEE come from the germline V gene. The assay was immunoSEQ multiplex PCR, and TCRdb's table has in-frame clones only and misses some. The sample lists around 100,000 clones, about four fifths seen once, with approximately 12% in the top ten. The chain recombines TRBV5-8 with TRBJ2-1; 12 bases agree with TRBD2. Specimen: blood, collected before dendritic cell vaccination. The receptor was isolated from a human donor with glioblastoma. The CDR3 sequence: CASRIGLAGNEQFF. CDR3 DNA: TGTGCCAGCAGAATTGGACTAGCGGGGAATGAGCAGTTCTTC.